This T cell receptor (beta chain) comes out of a study of response to subunit inactivated influenza vaccine. Study-wide results and limits: Researchers suggested that each seasonal influenza vaccination recruits few new T cells.

Germline V gene data show CDR1 as MDHEN and CDR2 as SYDVKM. V lost 2 bases, J lost 9 bases, and 20 bases lay in between. CDR3 length: 16 amino acids. For this clonotype: Its specificity is unknown.

Each CDR3 protein gets one entry after TCRdb re-called the RT-PCR reads with MiXCR. In the table there are 650,000 to 800,000 distinct CDR3 sequences, roughly 14% of which are singletons. The sequence came from a man aged 50 or older who received an inactivated influenza vaccine. The chain is built from TRBV28 and TRBJ1-5, with D maybe TRBD1 (5 bases). Sample: PBMCs from blood, taken around 15 days before vaccination. CDR3: CASSLGAGSSQGPQHF. CDR3 DNA: TGTGCCAGCAGTTTAGGGGCAGGATCCTCTCAGGGGCCCCAGCATTTT.